The 20 T cell receptor beta chains reported below all come from one sample, sequenced in a study of CD8+ T cells in alopecia areata. Treatment reported: oral pan-JAK inhibitor, 5-10 mg twice daily. Sequencing templates came from extracted RNA that was reverse transcribed into cDNA. The protocol was immunoSEQ multiplex PCR, while the TCRdb copy is restricted to in-frame clones and leaves out a portion. The sample yields roughly 99,000 clones, around 84% seen once. The sequences come from CD8+ T cells sorted from blood, collected at week 24, from a patient treated with tofacitinib. The receptors here all came from a human donor with alopecia areata.

This chain uses TRBV7-6 with TRBJ2-3; D possibly corresponds to TRBD1 (6 bases). V lost 0 bases to trimming and J lost 3 bases, with 10 bases between them. The CDR3 contains 15 residues. Germline V CDR1 and CDR2: SGHVS, FNYEAQ. CDR3 nucleotides: TGTGCCAGCAGCTTAGCGGGGGCAGCTACAGATACGCAGTATTTT. Its protein product is CASSLAGAATDTQYF.

The chain recombines TRBV7-2 with TRBJ1-3; maybe TRBD1 (6 bases). Trimming took off 6 bases at V and 0 bases at J, with 15 bases between the two ends. There are 16 residues in the CDR3. CDR1 SGHTA and CDR2 FQGNSA come from the germline V gene. The CDR3 nucleotides are TGTGCCAGCAGTCCCCTCGACAGGAGCTCTGGAAACACCATATATTTT. Protein: CASSPLDRSSGNTIYF.

V usage is TRBV5-4 and J usage is TRBJ2-2, with D perhaps matching TRBD1 or TRBD2 (5 bases each). Germline V CDR1 and CDR2: SGHNT, YYREEE (reference sequence). V was shortened by 6 bases and J by 6 bases, with 12 bases between the two germline ends. The CDR3 is 13 residues long. CDR3 loop: CASKLGVAGELFF. CDR3 DNA sequence: TGTGCCAGCAAACTGGGGGTTGCCGGGGAGCTGTTTTTT.

The chain has TRBV30 and TRBJ2-7, with a possible D match to TRBD1 (6 bases). This CDR3 has 12 amino acids. Trimming shortened V by 0 bases and J by 7 bases, and 10 bases separated the two germline ends. CDR1 and CDR2 from the germline V gene are GTSNPN and SVGIG (reference sequence). The CDR3 bases are TGTGCCTGGAGTGTACAGGGCCAGGAGCAGTACTTC. This encodes CAWSVQGQEQYF.

This chain connects TRBV6-6 to TRBJ2-1, with D maybe TRBD1 (5 bases). Germline assignment: CDR1 MNHNY and CDR2 SVGAGI (reference sequence). The V end lost 3 bases, the J end lost 4 bases, and 7 bases lay between the germline ends. The CDR3 totals 13 residues. CDR3 nucleotide sequence: TGTGCCAGCAGTTATACAGGATACAATGAGCAGTTCTTC. It codes for CASSYTGYNEQFF.

This sequence joins TRBV9 and TRBJ2-3; D tentatively reads TRBD1 or TRBD2 (5 bases each). V lost 0 bases and J 1 base, leaving 9 bases between the germline ends. Germline CDR1 and CDR2: SGDLS and YYNGEE. The CDR3 consists of 15 residues. CDR3 loop: CASSVGGAGTDTQYF. Here the CDR3 DNA reads TGTGCCAGCAGCGTAGGAGGGGCCGGCACAGATACGCAGTATTTT.

The V gene is TRBV7-6, the J gene TRBJ2-3; the match to TRBD1 covers 11 bases. From germline, CDR1 is SGHVS and CDR2 FNYEAQ. The CDR3 runs 15 residues. Unmatched junction bases numbered 10, after V lost 6 bases and J lost 8 bases. The CDR3 DNA is TGTGCCAGCAGTCCCGGACAGGGGGCCAAGGGTACGCAGTATTTT. Translation: CASSPGQGAKGTQYF.

Notes on this clone: Germline and junction disagree at one end, which may indicate a read error. V usage is TRBV5-1 and J usage is TRBJ2-3, with a tentative D call TRBD1 (6 bases). Germline V gives CDR1 SGHRS, CDR2 YFSETQ. This CDR3 contains 16 residues. CDR3 DNA: TGCGCCAGCAGCTTGGATGGGGACATTAGCACAGATACGCGGTATTTT. This codes for CASSLDGDISTDTRYF.

J is TRBJ2-7 and V is TRBV25-1; unclear D gene. Trimming left V 3 bases short and J 3 bases short, with 3 bases between. From germline, CDR1 is MGHDK and CDR2 SYGVNS. CDR3 length equals 11 residues. The CDR3 spells CASSDLYEQYF. In nucleotides, the CDR3 is TGTGCCAGCAGTGACCTCTACGAGCAGTACTTC.

J is TRBJ2-7 and V is TRBV19, with 8 bases identical to TRBD1. The germline gives CDR1 LNHDA, CDR2 SQIVND (reference sequence). V shed 3 bases and J 3 bases; nucleotides not matched to a gene: 4. This CDR3 has 14 amino acids. CDR3 loop: CASSIGTGDYEQYF. CDR3 bases: TGTGCCAGTAGTATTGGGACAGGAGACTACGAGCAGTACTTC.

The chain carries TRBV18 and TRBJ2-5; 10 bases align to TRBD1. The CDR3 is 21 amino acids. Germline V gene sequence: CDR1 KGHSH, CDR2 LQKENI. V gave up 4 bases and J gave up 3 bases; unmatched junction bases: 23. This CDR3 is CASSLRGTGAPAGRPEETQYF. The DNA of the CDR3 is TGTGCCAGCTCACTCCGAGGGACAGGGGCCCCGGCGGGCCGACCCGAAGAGACCCAGTACTTC.

The gene calls are TRBV12-5 and TRBJ1-5; D remains unclear. V lost 2 bases to trimming and J lost 11 bases, with 25 bases between them. The germline V gene has CDR1 LGHNT and CDR2 FRNRAP. There are 17 residues in the CDR3. The CDR3 sequence is CASGLSVTTSDRPAQHF. In nucleotides, the CDR3 is TGTGCTAGTGGTTTGTCGGTGACGACCTCCGACCGCCCGGCCCAGCATTTT.

The chain links TRBV9 to TRBJ2-5; 9 bases agree with TRBD1. The CDR3 is made up of 16 amino acids. V lost 4 bases, J lost 5 bases, and 12 bases stayed unmatched. Looked up from germline, CDR1 is SGDLS and CDR2 is YYNGEE. The CDR3 loop is CASSPAGQGSWETQYF. CDR3 DNA: TGTGCCAGCAGCCCAGCGGGACAGGGAAGTTGGGAGACCCAGTACTTC.

This chain connects TRBV4-1 to TRBJ1-1; D gene ambiguous. V lost 2 bases and J lost 6, with 13 bases in between. CDR3 length equals 14 residues. Germline lookup yields CDR1 MGHRA and CDR2 YSYEKL. The CDR3 DNA follows: TGCGCCAGCAGCCAAACGAACTTGGAGCCTGAAGCTTTCTTT. Its protein product is CASSQTNLEPEAFF.

The CDR3 nucleotides read TGTGCCAGCAGCTCCCGGGGGAGCTCCTACGAGCAGTACTTC. It encodes CASSSRGSSYEQYF. The rearrangement uses TRBV7-9 and TRBJ2-7, with D tentatively TRBD2 (6 bases). Trimming pared 4 bases from V and 0 bases from J, leaving 10 bases between. This CDR3 is built from 14 residues. Germline V gene lookup returns CDR1 SEHNR and CDR2 FQNEAQ (reference sequence).

This chain joins TRBV27 and TRBJ1-5; 7 bases fit TRBD1. J was trimmed by 3 bases and V by 5 bases; bases with no gene match: 10. Germline-derived CDR1 and CDR2 are MNHEY and SMNVEV (reference sequence). This CDR3 is 16 amino acids long. The CDR3 DNA follows: TGTGCCAGCAGTACCCACACAGGGGATCCCAATCAGCCCCAGCATTTT. It specifies CASSTHTGDPNQPQHF.

The rearrangement uses TRBV7-6 and TRBJ2-3, with 10 bases fitting TRBD2. Germline CDR1 reads SGHVS; CDR2 reads FNYEAQ. The CDR3 length is 18 residues. The V and J ends lost 1 base and 2 bases, in that order; junction bases with no gene match: 9. CDR3 loop: CASSLEISSGGLTDTQYF. The CDR3 coding sequence is TGTGCCAGCAGCTTAGAGATTTCTAGCGGGGGACTCACAGATACGCAGTATTTT.

V is TRBV6-5 and J is TRBJ1-1, with TRBD1 as a possible D gene (6 bases). The CDR3 runs 12 residues. Germline assignment: CDR1 MNHEY and CDR2 SVGAGI. V was cut by 5 bases and J by 10 bases, with 14 bases left in between. The CDR3 DNA sequence: TGTGCCAGCAGTGACCCCAGGGGTATAGCTTTCTTT. This encodes CASSDPRGIAFF.

V gene TRBV2 combines with J gene TRBJ2-7, with D uncertain. The ends were cut back, 1 base at V and 0 bases at J, with 13 bases in the middle. The CDR3 has 16 residues. Germline V gene lookup returns CDR1 SNHLY and CDR2 FYNNEI. The CDR3 coding sequence is TGTGCCAGCAGTGAAGGGGTCGGCGGCCTCTCCTACGAGCAGTACTTC. This codes for CASSEGVGGLSYEQYF. The whole variable domain, filled in from reference TRBV2 and TRBJ2-7, reads EPEVTQTPSHQVTQMGQEVILRCVPISNHLYFYWYRQILGQKVEFLVSFYNNEISEKSEIFDDQFSVERPDGSNFTLKIRSTKLEDSAMYFCASSEGVGGLSYEQYFGPGTRLTVT.

The chain recombines TRBV4-1 with TRBJ1-4; 8 bases line up with TRBD1. Germline V gives CDR1 MGHRA, CDR2 YSYEKL. The length of the CDR3 is 13 residues. J gave up 6 bases and V 4 bases, and 1 base lay outside the gene matches. The CDR3 here is CASSLQGDEKLFF. CDR3 bases: TGCGCCAGCAGCCTACAGGGGGATGAAAAACTGTTTTTT.